Presented here are 15 T cell receptor beta chains from one specimen sequenced in a study of T cell clonality in common variable immunodeficiency. The method was immunoSEQ multiplex PCR; TCRdb's version includes in-frame clones alone and lacks a portion of them. Listed for the sample are under 50,000 clones, none seen a single time. The specimen was peripheral blood mononuclear cells. These receptors were obtained from a person aged 18-69 years in good health.

Ten or more counts support this clone. The read halts 3 residues ahead of the CDR3 end, with the missing end drawn from the germline J gene. The V call is TRBV7-9, the J call TRBJ2-7, with 10 nucleotides matching TRBD2. The CDR3 contains 14 residues. Germline-derived CDR1 and CDR2 are SEHNR and FQNEAQ (reference sequence). The V and J ends lost 5 bases and 2 bases, in that order; junction bases with no gene match: 3. The CDR3 sequence: CASSDSGRAYEQYF. Partial CDR3 DNA: TGTGCCAGCAGCGACAGCGGGAGGGCCTACGAG.

This clone has at least ten counts. With the read ending 3 residues before the CDR3 end, the germline J gene is used to fill in that end. The chain combines TRBV7-9 with TRBJ1-1, with D uncertain. Germline lookup yields CDR1 SEHNR and CDR2 FQNEAQ (reference sequence). CDR3 length equals 13 residues. V gave up 5 bases and J gave up 5 bases, with 12 bases separating them. The CDR3 protein is CASSPRMETEAFF. The sequenced part of the CDR3 DNA is TGTGCCAGCAGCCCCAGGATGGAGACTGAA.

This clone was recorded at least ten times. The read falls 3 residues short of the CDR3 end, and the missing part is taken from the germline J gene. The chain recombines TRBV18 with TRBJ2-3, with a weak D call TRBD2 (7 bases). Trimming cost V 5 bases and J 0 bases, with 21 bases left between them. Germline V gene data show CDR1 as KGHSH and CDR2 as LQKENI. There are 18 residues in the CDR3. This CDR3 is CASSKRDGGPLSTDTQYF. The CDR3 DNA, read in part, is TGTGCCAGCTCAAAACGGGACGGGGGGCCATTAAGCACAGATACG. Together with reference TRBV18 and TRBJ2-3, the CDR3 gives the full variable domain: NAGVMQNPRHLVRRRGQEARLRCSPMKGHSHVYWYRQLPEEGLKFMVYLQKENIIDESGMPKERFSAEFPKEGPSILRIQQVVRGDSAAYFCASSKRDGGPLSTDTQYFGPGTRLTVL.

This clone was counted ten times or more. Incomplete CDR3 DNA: TGTGCCAGCAGTTTCGCTAGCGGGTACGAG. Amino acids: CASSFASGYE. The full-length CDR3 reads as CASSFASGYEQYF. The J gene is TRBJ2-7, the V gene TRBV28; 8 positions match TRBD2. The read falls 3 residues short of the CDR3 end, and the missing part is taken from the germline J gene. V was pared by 3 bases and J by 4 bases, with 2 bases of the junction left unmatched. The CDR3 loop spans 13 amino acids. Per the germline V gene, CDR1 is MDHEN and CDR2 is SYDVKM.

A few counts support this clone. The DNA ends 3 residues before the CDR3 does, and the rest of the CDR3 is filled in from the germline J gene. V usage is TRBV19 and J usage is TRBJ2-5; 8 nucleotides align to TRBD2. CDR3 length: 15 amino acids. V shed 4 bases and J 5 bases; nucleotides not matched to a gene: 9. Germline V gene data show CDR1 as LNHDA and CDR2 as SQIVND (reference sequence). This CDR3 reads CASSRGTSVGETQYF. Partial CDR3 DNA: TGTGCCAGTAGTAGAGGGACTAGTGTCGGGGAGACC. Combining the CDR3 with reference TRBV19 and TRBJ2-5 gives the whole variable domain DGGITQSPKYLFRKEGQNVTLSCEQNLNHDAMYWYRQDPGQGLRLIYYSQIVNDFQKGDIAEGYSVSREKKESFPLTVTSAQKNPTAFYLCASSRGTSVGETQYFGPGTRLLVL.

This clone was recorded many times. The read comes to an end 3 residues before the CDR3 does, leaving the germline J gene to fill in the end. The J gene is TRBJ2-2, the V gene TRBV7-8; D might be TRBD2 (6 bases). This CDR3 is 14 amino acids long. V shed 2 bases and J shed 6 bases, with 10 bases lying between them. Germline lookup yields CDR1 SGHVS and CDR2 FQNEAQ. The CDR3 loop is CASSLSSVSGELFF. Partial CDR3 DNA: TGTGCCAGCAGCTTATCTAGCGTGTCCGGGGAG.

This clone was found many times. Read data end 3 residues before the CDR3 end; the end is taken from the germline J gene. The chain combines TRBV19 with TRBJ1-1, with 8 bases matching TRBD1. CDR1 and CDR2 (germline): LNHDA, SQIVND (reference sequence). Trimming took 6 bases from V and 1 from J; bases not matched to a gene: 7. The CDR3 is 15 amino acids. CDR3 DNA, as far as it was read: TGTGCCAGTAGGGCGGACAGGGACAAGAACACTGAA. Amino acid sequence: CASRADRDKNTE. The entire CDR3 reads CASRADRDKNTEAFF.

This clone has a count of ten or more. The read ends 3 residues shy of where the CDR3 ends; the end is completed using the germline J gene. The J gene is TRBJ1-1, the V gene TRBV20-1; D not certain. Trimming stripped 3 bases from V and 0 bases from J, with 8 bases between. The CDR3 runs 13 residues. Germline V CDR1 and CDR2: DFQATT, SNEGSKA (reference sequence). The covered CDR3 bases are TGCAGTGCTAGTAGCAGCATGAACACTGAA. Protein sequence: CSASSSMNTE. The entire CDR3 protein reads CSASSSMNTEAFF.

The table lists this clone with many counts. The read terminates 3 residues before the CDR3 end, so the remaining end is supplied by the germline J gene. V usage is TRBV6-1 and J usage is TRBJ2-7, with 11 bases identical to TRBD2. CDR3 size: 16 residues. Trimming at V came to 4 bases and at J to 0 bases, leaving 5 bases not matched to a gene. Looked up from germline, CDR1 is MNHNS and CDR2 is SASEGT. The DNA read from the CDR3 is TGTGCCAGCAGTGCCCTAGCGGGAGGAGTCTCCTACGAG. Encoded protein: CASSALAGGVSYE. The entire CDR3 sequence reads CASSALAGGVSYEQYF.

About this clone itself: The read stops 3 residues short of the end of the CDR3; the missing end is completed from the germline J gene. The chain couples TRBV5-1 to TRBJ1-6; TRBD1 is a possible D gene (6 bases). In germline, CDR1 is SGHRS, CDR2 YFSETQ. Trimming shortened V by 4 bases and J by 0 bases, and 14 bases separated the two germline ends. This CDR3 region has 17 residues. The sequenced part of the CDR3 DNA is TGCGCCAGCAGCCTGACAGGCCCGAGCTCCTATAATTCACCC. It encodes CASSLTGPSSYNSP. The entire CDR3 protein is CASSLTGPSSYNSPLHF.

As for this clone: Read sequence stops 3 residues before the CDR3 end, and the germline J gene provides the missing end. This chain links TRBV7-2 with TRBJ1-2; D unclear. CDR1 and CDR2 from the germline V gene are SGHTA and FQGNSA. This CDR3 contains 14 residues. The sequenced part of the CDR3 DNA is TGTGCCAGCAGCGTCGGACTAGCGGGAGGAGAC. This sequence encodes CASSVGLAGGD. The CDR3 reads in full as CASSVGLAGGDYTF.

This clone qualifies as medium-sized. Sequencing ends 3 residues short of the CDR3 end; the germline J gene provides the rest. The gene calls are TRBV5-1 and TRBJ2-5; TRBD1 is a possible D gene (5 bases). The CDR3 spans 14 residues. Trimming cost V 0 bases and J 7 bases, with 13 bases left between them. The germline V gene has CDR1 SGHRS and CDR2 YFSETQ. The sequenced CDR3 bases are TGCGCCAGCAGCTTGGACCCGGTCCAGGGGACC. Its protein product is CASSLDPVQGT. In full, the CDR3 reads CASSLDPVQGTQYF.

This clone came up many times. The read halts 3 residues ahead of the CDR3 end, with the missing end drawn from the germline J gene. The rearrangement links TRBV5-1 to TRBJ1-1; possibly TRBD1 for D (6 bases). CDR1 and CDR2 (germline): SGHRS, YFSETQ. The CDR3 is 13 amino acids. Trimming took off 5 bases at V and 1 base at J, with 9 bases between the two ends. The CDR3 sequence is CASREQGNTEAFF. Incomplete CDR3 DNA: TGCGCCAGCAGAGAACAGGGGAACACTGAA.

This clone showed up many times. Read coverage stops 3 residues before the CDR3 terminus; the germline J gene supplies the remainder. V and J are TRBV6-2 or TRBV6-3 and TRBJ1-2; tentatively, D is TRBD1 (6 bases). Looked up from germline, CDR1 is MNHEY and CDR2 is SVGEGT. This CDR3 spans 13 amino acids. V was pared by 6 bases and J by 1 base, with 9 bases between. The CDR3 sequence is CASSLQGNYGYTF. The part of the CDR3 DNA that was read is TGTGCCAGCAGCCTACAGGGTAACTATGGC.

There are many counts of this clone. From the germline J gene comes the end of the CDR3, since the read stops 3 residues before it. V gene TRBV20-1 combines with J gene TRBJ1-2; 9 bases agree with TRBD1. The germline gives CDR1 DFQATT, CDR2 SNEGSKA (reference sequence). The CDR3 consists of 14 residues. Trimming took 6 bases from V and 3 from J; bases not matched to a gene: 8. The CDR3 DNA, read in part, is TGCAGTGCCAACCACAGGGGGCTAGACTATGGC. Protein: CSANHRGLDYG. The CDR3 reads in full as CSANHRGLDYGYTF.